This T cell receptor beta chain is drawn from a study of cytomegalovirus exposure and HLA in healthy donors. Germline V lookup: CDR1 SGHAT, CDR2 FQNNGV. Germline trimming cut 5 bases from V and 6 bases from J; bases unmatched to any gene: 8. The CDR3 extends over 16 amino acids. The PCR employed 60 Vbeta primers together with 13 Jbeta primers. How the authors handled the data: Unique TCR beta chains totaled about 78 million in a later count, with roughly 10 million of them shared. Profiling relied on immunoSEQ multiplex PCR, and the TCRdb table lists in-frame clones only, not all of them. That table supplies the V and J calls and clone size; D and trimming were determined from the DNA. The sample holds approximately 160,000 clones, around 79% seen once.

Source material: PBMCs. The rearrangement uses TRBV11-2 and TRBJ2-2; 11 bases map to TRBD1. This TCR was sampled from a male donor in good health and CMV-seronegative. CDR3 bases: TGTGCCAGCAGCCAGCTCCCGGGACAGGGGGCCGGGGAGCTGTTTTTT. Amino acid sequence: CASSQLPGQGAGELFF.